This is a list of T cell receptor beta chains from one sample in a study of blood T cell repertoires in COVID-19. Profiling relied on immunoSEQ multiplex PCR, and the TCRdb table lists in-frame clones only, not all of them. The sample has around 260,000 clones; roughly 88% are singletons. Sequencing was done on a sample of peripheral blood. These receptor sequences come from a human donor in a cohort sampled during active COVID-19. The conserved cysteine and the conserved F or W are not part of the CDR3 here. Fields, in order: J gene, V gene, CDR3 length, CDR3 protein.

j_gene: TRBJ2-5; v_gene: TRBV19; len: 14; CDR3aa: ASSIAYRGGGETQY
j_gene: TRBJ1-1; v_gene: TRBV5-4; len: 10; CDR3aa: ASSLNGAEAF
j_gene: TRBJ2-1; v_gene: TRBV23-1; len: 13; CDR3aa: ASSQPETGWKEQF
j_gene: TRBJ1-2; v_gene: TRBV7-8; len: 13; CDR3aa: ASRDREGANYGYT
j_gene: TRBJ2-7; v_gene: TRBV11-3; len: 11; CDR3aa: ASTRLAGAEQY
j_gene: TRBJ2-7; v_gene: TRBV23-1; len: 15; CDR3aa: ASSQVSLAGGGYEQY
j_gene: TRBJ2-7; v_gene: TRBV18; len: 15; CDR3aa: ASSRLNSGDPPLEQY
j_gene: TRBJ1-3; v_gene: TRBV4-1; len: 16; CDR3aa: ASSQDFQDSTSGNTIY
j_gene: TRBJ2-5; v_gene: TRBV27; len: 13; CDR3aa: ASTSRAGGGETQY
j_gene: TRBJ1-1; v_gene: TRBV12-3/TRBV12-4; len: 11; CDR3aa: ASSRSQNTEAF
j_gene: TRBJ1-6; v_gene: TRBV19; len: 13; CDR3aa: ASSTQGSYNSPLH
j_gene: TRBJ1-1; v_gene: TRBV7-2; len: 12; CDR3aa: ASRNRGVNTEAF
j_gene: TRBJ2-7; v_gene: TRBV7-9; len: 16; CDR3aa: ASSPTGVVPLASYEQY
j_gene: TRBJ1-6; v_gene: TRBV18; len: 13; CDR3aa: ASSLRAAENSPLH
j_gene: TRBJ1-2; v_gene: TRBV19; len: 11; CDR3aa: ASSILRGDGYT
j_gene: TRBJ2-7; v_gene: TRBV3-1/TRBV3-2; len: 11; CDR3aa: ASRLAGENEQY
j_gene: TRBJ2-3; v_gene: TRBV18; len: 14; CDR3aa: ASSRKLADSTDTQY
j_gene: TRBJ2-5; v_gene: TRBV4-1; len: 14; CDR3aa: ASSQAPGLAEETQY
j_gene: TRBJ2-7; v_gene: TRBV18; len: 14; CDR3aa: ASSLFGGGDSYEQY
j_gene: TRBJ2-7; v_gene: TRBV7-9; len: 14; CDR3aa: ASSTLLMKGTYEQY
j_gene: TRBJ2-2; v_gene: TRBV5-4; len: 14; CDR3aa: ASSSYWAGNTGELF
j_gene: TRBJ1-1; v_gene: TRBV11-2; len: 12; CDR3aa: ASSQGFGNTEAF
j_gene: TRBJ2-7; v_gene: TRBV28; len: 12; CDR3aa: ASSSGQLSYEQY
j_gene: TRBJ2-7; v_gene: TRBV29-1; len: 14; CDR3aa: SVELVVGQGFYEQY
j_gene: TRBJ1-1; v_gene: TRBV3-1/TRBV3-2; len: 14; CDR3aa: ASTSARTMMNTEAF
j_gene: TRBJ1-6; v_gene: TRBV7-3; len: 13; CDR3aa: ASSLEGWRGSPLH
j_gene: TRBJ2-7; v_gene: TRBV28; len: 9; CDR3aa: ASNQGGASE
j_gene: TRBJ1-2; v_gene: TRBV4-1; len: 13; CDR3aa: ASSQEGQGNYGYT
j_gene: TRBJ1-6; v_gene: TRBV19; len: 12; CDR3aa: ASSMLQGNSPLH
j_gene: TRBJ1-4; v_gene: TRBV3-1/TRBV3-2; len: 15; CDR3aa: ASNRRTGGRANEKLF
j_gene: TRBJ2-2; v_gene: TRBV24-1; len: 16; CDR3aa: ATSVLAGGNANTGELF
j_gene: TRBJ1-6; v_gene: TRBV2; len: 14; CDR3aa: ASSAVRFGGNSPLH
j_gene: TRBJ2-5; v_gene: TRBV4-1; len: 12; CDR3aa: ASSQGDKQETQY
j_gene: TRBJ1-4; v_gene: TRBV2; len: 13; CDR3aa: ASSKGGLTNEKLF
j_gene: TRBJ2-3; v_gene: TRBV4-1; len: 15; CDR3aa: ASSQDPGRGGTDTQY
j_gene: TRBJ1-2; v_gene: TRBV30; len: 10; CDR3aa: AGSGGRVSYT
j_gene: TRBJ1-1; v_gene: TRBV10-3; len: 11; CDR3aa: AISQPGSYSAF
j_gene: TRBJ2-7; v_gene: TRBV7-2; len: 12; CDR3aa: ASSLGQPPYEQY
j_gene: TRBJ2-5; v_gene: TRBV2; len: 15; CDR3aa: ASSGLGLAGVGETQY
j_gene: TRBJ1-4; v_gene: TRBV4-1; len: 14; CDR3aa: ASTSKEGGLREKLF
j_gene: TRBJ1-2; v_gene: TRBV6-1; len: 12; CDR3aa: ASSEVTGPYGYT
j_gene: TRBJ2-3; v_gene: TRBV5-4; len: 13; CDR3aa: ASSPRTGYTDTQY
j_gene: TRBJ1-2; v_gene: TRBV27; len: 11; CDR3aa: ASSQDRDHGYT
j_gene: TRBJ2-7; v_gene: TRBV4-3; len: 15; CDR3aa: ASSQDHSKLGRNEQY
j_gene: TRBJ1-4; v_gene: TRBV28; len: 11; CDR3aa: ASTRSPNEKLF
j_gene: TRBJ1-6; v_gene: TRBV27; len: 16; CDR3aa: ASSLWWTAGGAGSPLH